Sequencing of this T cell receptor (beta chain) was carried out in a study of cytomegalovirus exposure and HLA in healthy donors. Both 60 Vbeta primers and 13 Jbeta primers went into the PCR. Clones were read by immunoSEQ multiplex PCR, and TCRdb kept only the in-frame ones, dropping some. The table includes around 98,000 clones, roughly 70% detected once. Germline V gene data show CDR1 as SGHRS and CDR2 as YFSETQ. The length of the CDR3 is 16 residues. V gave up 1 base and J gave up 1 base, with 14 bases separating them. The chain joins TRBV5-1 to TRBJ2-5; tentative D call: TRBD2 (5 bases). The sequence came from a man aged 50 to 59 in good health and CMV-seronegative. Sequenced material: PBMCs. DNA for the CDR3: TGCGCCAGCAGCTTGTCTTTCTCGAGGGTCCAAGAGACCCAGTACTTC. Its translation is CASSLSFSRVQETQYF.